Listed below are T cell receptor beta chains from one sample, sequenced in a study of cytomegalovirus exposure and HLA in healthy donors. Produced via immunoSEQ multiplex PCR; TCRdb's table is partial and in-frame only. The table shows around 150,000 clones, with about 82% occurring only once. The sample comprised PBMCs. All receptors derive from a man aged 25 to 40 in good health. Each CDR3 is given with its conserved first and last residue. D genes are given only for firm matches. Clone size is given for some rows only: seen once, a few or many times, or a class if the clone is expanded.

D	length	size	V	J	CDR3	DNA
TRBD1	18	few	TRBV27	TRBJ1-1	CASSFRPGTGDRNTEAFF	TGTGCCAGCAGTTTCCGCCCGGGGACAGGGGATCGGAACACTGAAGCTTTCTTT
TRBD2	13	NA	TRBV9	TRBJ2-1	CASSKGLAKEQFF	TGTGCCAGCAGCAAAGGACTAGCAAAAGAGCAGTTCTTC
NA	14	few	TRBV9	TRBJ2-7	CASSVVDSSYEQYF	TGTGCCAGCAGCGTAGTGGACAGCTCCTACGAGCAGTACTTC
NA	14	NA	TRBV19	TRBJ1-6	CASSMPGVASPLHF	TGTGCCAGTAGTATGCCAGGGGTAGCTTCACCCCTCCACTTT
TRBD1	15	NA	TRBV11-3	TRBJ2-3	CASSRRQGETDTQYF	TGTGCCAGCAGCCGAAGACAGGGGGAGACAGATACGCAGTATTTT
TRBD1	15	NA	TRBV7-8	TRBJ2-1	CASSSTGGSYNEQFF	TGTGCCAGCAGCTCGACAGGGGGCTCCTACAATGAGCAGTTCTTC
TRBD2	16	NA	TRBV5-8	TRBJ2-3	CASSGWTSGSTDTQYF	TGTGCCAGCAGCGGGTGGACTAGCGGGAGCACAGATACGCAGTATTTT
TRBD1	13	NA	TRBV9	TRBJ2-1	CASNLQGANEQFF	TGTGCCAGCAACTTACAGGGGGCCAATGAGCAGTTCTTC
NA	14	few	TRBV7-9	TRBJ1-4	CASSPATSGEKLFF	TGTGCCAGCAGCCCCGCCACGAGCGGTGAAAAACTGTTTTTT
TRBD1	14	NA	TRBV7-8	TRBJ2-5	CASTQRQGWETQYF	TGTGCCAGCACTCAAAGACAGGGATGGGAGACCCAGTACTTC
NA	13	NA	TRBV18	TRBJ1-1	CASSGRQDPEAFF	TGTGCCAGTTCCGGGAGACAAGACCCTGAAGCTTTCTTT
NA	14	NA	TRBV5-1	TRBJ2-7	CASSFSEGLYEQYF	TGCGCCAGCAGCTTTTCTGAGGGACTCTACGAGCAGTACTTC
NA	16	NA	TRBV28	TRBJ2-1	CASSPMSPSSYNEQFF	TGTGCCAGCAGTCCAATGAGCCCTAGCTCCTACAATGAGCAGTTCTTC
NA	18	NA	TRBV7-8	TRBJ1-4	CASSLRQTLIATNEKLFF	TGTGCCAGCAGCTTAAGACAGACACTCATTGCAACTAATGAAAAACTGTTTTTT
TRBD1	14	NA	TRBV5-4	TRBJ2-3	CASRGAGGADTQYF	TGTGCCAGCAGGGGAGCAGGGGGCGCAGATACGCAGTATTTT
TRBD2	19	NA	TRBV7-9	TRBJ2-1	CASSFGGTSGFSSYNEQFF	TGTGCCAGCAGCTTTGGGGGGACTAGCGGGTTTAGCTCCTACAATGAGCAGTTCTTC
TRBD1	15	NA	TRBV30	TRBJ1-2	CAWSVVVTGISGYTF	TGTGCCTGGAGTGTAGTTGTGACAGGGATATCTGGCTACACCTTC
TRBD1	15	NA	TRBV15	TRBJ1-1	CATRQGRLGSTEAFF	TGTGCCACCCGACAGGGACGTTTGGGAAGCACTGAAGCTTTCTTT
NA	16	NA	TRBV27	TRBJ2-3	CASSSPRVQLTDTQYF	TGTGCCAGCAGTTCCCCCCGGGTACAACTCACAGATACGCAGTATTTT
NA	15	NA	TRBV18	TRBJ2-5	CASSKGGVNQETQYF	TGTGCCAGCTCAAAAGGAGGGGTTAACCAAGAGACCCAGTACTTC
NA	16	NA	TRBV6-6	TRBJ2-1	CASAGVGGTKRNEQFF	TGTGCCAGCGCAGGGGTCGGCGGAACAAAGAGGAATGAGCAGTTCTTC
NA	16	NA	TRBV27	TRBJ1-5	CASSLSWQHSNQPQHF	TGTGCCAGCAGTTTATCTTGGCAACATAGCAATCAGCCCCAGCATTTT
NA	12	NA	TRBV29-1	TRBJ2-7	CSVEVSGDEQYF	TGCAGCGTTGAAGTATCGGGGGACGAGCAGTACTTC
TRBD2	14	NA	TRBV7-9	TRBJ2-7	CASSFRGGVYEQYF	TGTGCCAGCAGCTTCCGTGGGGGGGTATACGAGCAGTACTTC
TRBD1	15	NA	TRBV27	TRBJ1-5	CASSVGQASNQPQHF	TGTGCCAGCAGTGTGGGACAGGCCAGCAATCAGCCCCAGCATTTT
NA	12	once	TRBV29-1	TRBJ1-1	CSVSVRNTEAFF	TGCAGCGTTTCGGTAAGAAACACTGAAGCTTTCTTT
NA	14	NA	TRBV7-9	TRBJ1-5	CASSLDGTRQPQHF	TGTGCCAGCAGCTTGGACGGGACAAGACAGCCCCAGCATTTT
NA	12	NA	TRBV30	TRBJ2-5	CAWTTSGETQYF	TGTGCCTGGACTACTAGTGGGGAGACCCAGTACTTC
NA	12	few	TRBV28	TRBJ1-4	CASEGLLTELFF	TGTGCCAGCGAGGGCCTTTTGACGGAACTGTTTTTT
TRBD2	16	NA	TRBV12-5	TRBJ2-3	CASARGLAGGTDTQYF	TGTGCTAGTGCCAGAGGACTAGCGGGAGGAACAGATACGCAGTATTTT
NA	14	NA	TRBV7-8	TRBJ2-3	CASSPHSWTDTQYF	TGTGCCAGCTCCCCCCATAGTTGGACAGATACGCAGTATTTT
TRBD2	18	few	TRBV11-3	TRBJ2-4	CASSLEQSGSFAKNIQYF	TGTGCCAGCAGCTTGGAACAGAGCGGGAGCTTTGCCAAAAACATTCAGTACTTC
TRBD2	14	NA	TRBV4-3	TRBJ2-3	CASSPGLGADTQYF	TGCGCCAGCAGTCCGGGACTAGGCGCAGATACGCAGTATTTT
NA	18	NA	TRBV4-3	TRBJ1-6	CASSQAQILRGVGRPLHF	TGCGCCAGCAGCCAAGCTCAGATTCTGCGGGGCGTCGGAAGACCCCTCCACTTT
NA	11	NA	TRBV5-1	TRBJ2-1	CASSLVDEQFF	TGCGCCAGCAGCTTGGTAGATGAGCAGTTCTTC
TRBD2	15	NA	TRBV5-5	TRBJ2-3	CASSLVAGAADTQYF	TGTGCCAGCAGCTTGGTGGCGGGAGCGGCAGATACGCAGTATTTT
NA	10	NA	TRBV29-1	TRBJ2-7	CSVRDYEQYF	TGCAGCGTCAGGGATTACGAGCAGTACTTC
NA	15	NA	TRBV9	TRBJ2-7	CASSVAGTRSYEQYF	TGTGCCAGCAGCGTAGCGGGAACAAGGTCCTACGAGCAGTACTTC
TRBD2	15	NA	TRBV25-1	TRBJ2-3	CASSIGGRAGDTQYF	TGTGCCAGCAGTATAGGCGGGAGGGCCGGAGATACGCAGTATTTT
NA	16	NA	TRBV9	TRBJ2-3	CASSVEGGLVTDTQYF	TGTGCCAGCAGCGTAGAAGGGGGTCTCGTCACAGATACGCAGTATTTT
TRBD2	17	NA	TRBV9	TRBJ2-1	CASSESPGSGGSNEQFF	TGTGCCAGCAGCGAGTCCCCCGGTAGCGGGGGATCCAATGAGCAGTTCTTC
TRBD2	18	few	TRBV10-1	TRBJ2-7	CASLSTSGRPKHSYEQYF	TGCGCCAGCTTATCGACTAGCGGGAGGCCAAAACACTCCTACGAGCAGTACTTC
NA	13	NA	TRBV7-3	TRBJ1-1	CASSLVVNTEAFF	TGTGCCAGCAGCTTGGTAGTGAACACTGAAGCTTTCTTT
TRBD2	18	few	TRBV14	TRBJ2-1	CASSQDRPFSGRMDEQFF	TGTGCCAGCAGCCAAGACCGCCCTTTTAGCGGGAGAATGGATGAGCAGTTCTTC
NA	15	NA	TRBV6-5	TRBJ1-2	CASSWTRESRSGYTF	TGTGCCAGCAGCTGGACGAGGGAGTCAAGGTCGGGCTACACCTTC
TRBD1	16	NA	TRBV7-3	TRBJ1-1	CSSSLMGQPSNTEAFF	TGTTCCAGCAGCTTAATGGGACAGCCTAGTAACACTGAAGCTTTCTTT
NA	14	NA	TRBV9	TRBJ2-1	CASSPWRAEDEQFF	TGTGCCAGCAGCCCCTGGAGGGCGGAGGATGAGCAGTTCTTC
NA	10	NA	TRBV6-1	TRBJ2-3	CASSQVTQYF	TGTGCCAGCAGCCAGGTTACGCAGTATTTT
TRBD2	13	NA	TRBV5-1	TRBJ2-2	CASRGGNTGELFF	TGCGCCAGCCGGGGGGGGAACACCGGGGAGCTGTTTTTT
TRBD2	15	NA	TRBV27	TRBJ2-3	CASSALAAGEDTQYF	TGTGCCAGCAGTGCCCTAGCGGCCGGGGAGGATACGCAGTATTTT
NA	14	NA	TRBV9	TRBJ2-7	CASSVADFSYEQYF	TGTGCCAGCAGCGTAGCAGACTTCTCCTACGAGCAGTACTTC
TRBD1	13	NA	TRBV29-1	TRBJ1-1	CSVVRQGATEAFF	TGCAGCGTTGTACGGCAGGGGGCCACTGAAGCTTTCTTT